This T cell receptor beta chain was recorded in a study of vaccination and CD4 T cells after COVID-19. As for treatment: roughly 10-day PBMC culture with coronavirus spike peptide pools or control peptides (ViraFEST assay). Sequencing of DNA taken from cultured CD4+ T cells relied on the Oncomine TCR Beta short-read assay. TCRdb analysed the PCR reads with MiXCR anew, one entry per CDR3 protein. The sample shows over 15,000 distinct CDR3 sequences, around 46% of them seen only once. CDR1 and CDR2 (germline): DFQATT, SNEGSKA (reference sequence). The CDR3 length is 14 residues. This clonotype was detected only a few times. Its antigen is currently unknown.

This clonotype was sampled from a human donor who had recovered from COVID-19. Sequenced material: CD4+ T cells from blood, cultured in vitro, taken before SARS-CoV-2 vaccination. The V call is TRBV20-1, the J call TRBJ2-3; TRBD2 agrees at 9 bases. DNA for the CDR3: TGCACTGCGGGAGGGCAAGGGGGCACAGATACGCAGTATTTT. Its translation: CTAGGQGGTDTQYF.